Presented here are 8 T cell receptor beta chains from one specimen sequenced in a study of T cells in localized non-small cell lung cancer. Some clones are missing from TCRdb's copy, which holds only in-frame ones; the method was immunoSEQ multiplex PCR. The sample has about 53,000 clones, approximately 80% seen once; the top ten hold approximately 18%. The sequencing here drew on peripheral blood mononuclear cells, taken before any cancer treatment. The receptors stem from a man aged 40-75 years with stage III lung adenocarcinoma.

This chain uses TRBV6-5 with TRBJ2-5, with a possible D match to TRBD1 (5 bases). The J call may be faulty, since TRBJ2-7 better matches the DNA end. The CDR3 runs to 15 residues. From germline, CDR1 is MNHEY and CDR2 SVGAGI. CDR3 in DNA: TGTGCCAGCAGTTACGGGGCTCCTAGGTCCTACGAGCAGTACTTC. Its protein is CASSYGAPRSYEQYF.

This sequence joins TRBV19 and TRBJ1-1; TRBD1 is a possible D gene (5 bases). There are 18 residues in the CDR3. CDR1 and CDR2 (germline): LNHDA, SQIVND (reference sequence). Trimming shortened V by 0 bases and J by 0 bases, and 17 bases separated the two germline ends. CDR3 sequence: CASSIESRQLVLNTEAFF. The CDR3 coding sequence is TGTGCCAGTAGTATAGAGTCCCGACAGCTTGTGCTGAACACTGAAGCTTTCTTT. Looking up the rest from reference TRBV19 and TRBJ1-1 gives the full variable domain: DGGITQSPKYLFRKEGQNVTLSCEQNLNHDAMYWYRQDPGQGLRLIYYSQIVNDFQKGDIAEGYSVSREKKESFPLTVTSAQKNPTAFYLCASSIESRQLVLNTEAFFGQGTRLTVV.

The chain uses TRBV27 and TRBJ2-5, with 8 bases lining up with TRBD1. There are 14 residues in the CDR3. Trimming at V came to 6 bases and at J to 5 bases, leaving 8 bases not matched to a gene. Germline CDR1 and CDR2: MNHEY and SMNVEV (reference sequence). CDR3 DNA sequence: TGTGCCAGCAGGAAATGGACAGGGTTGGAGACCCAGTACTTC. This codes for CASRKWTGLETQYF.

V gene TRBV7-9 combines with J gene TRBJ1-6; no definite D call. Trimming cost V 5 bases and J 12 bases, with 11 bases left between them. The CDR3 sequence is 12 residues long. Per the germline V gene, CDR1 is SEHNR and CDR2 is FQNEAQ (reference sequence). The CDR3 region is CASSTPLGPLHF. In DNA, the CDR3 is TGTGCCAGCAGCACCCCCTTGGGACCCCTCCACTTT.

With respect to this clone: Other nucleotide sequences from this sample produce the same CDR3. V gene TRBV7-3 combines with J gene TRBJ2-3; possibly TRBD2 for D (5 bases). Trimming shortened V by 1 base and J by 0 bases, and 5 bases separated the two germline ends. Per the germline V gene, CDR1 is SGHTA and CDR2 is FQGTGA. The CDR3 is 14 residues long. CDR3 sequence reads: CASSLSGSTDTQYF. The CDR3 coding sequence is TGTGCCAGCAGCTTAAGCGGGAGCACAGATACGCAGTATTTT.

This clone was counted between two and nine times. The gene calls are TRBV5-6 and TRBJ2-7, with a weak D call TRBD1 (5 bases). The germline V gene encodes CDR1 SGHDT and CDR2 YYEEEE. This CDR3 is 13 amino acids long. V was cut by 0 bases and J by 3 bases, with 7 bases left in between. This CDR3 is CASSLGQYYEQYF. In DNA, the CDR3 is TGTGCCAGCAGCTTGGGACAGTACTACGAGCAGTACTTC.

V gene TRBV4-3 combines with J gene TRBJ1-4; D gene ambiguous. This CDR3 has 15 residues. V gave up 0 bases and J gave up 6 bases, with 11 bases separating them. In germline, CDR1 is LGHNA, CDR2 YSLEER. The CDR3 sequence is CASSQDQTPDEKLFF. The DNA for the CDR3 is TGCGCCAGCAGCCAAGATCAGACACCGGATGAAAAACTGTTTTTT.

The chain is built from TRBV18 and TRBJ2-7, with D possibly being TRBD2 (5 bases). The CDR3 runs to 13 residues. V dropped 2 bases and J dropped 4 bases, with 9 bases sitting between them. Germline values: CDR1 KGHSH, CDR2 LQKENI. The CDR3 sequence: CASSPSGSYEQYF. In nucleotides, the CDR3 is TGTGCCAGCTCACCATCGGGGTCGTACGAGCAGTACTTC.